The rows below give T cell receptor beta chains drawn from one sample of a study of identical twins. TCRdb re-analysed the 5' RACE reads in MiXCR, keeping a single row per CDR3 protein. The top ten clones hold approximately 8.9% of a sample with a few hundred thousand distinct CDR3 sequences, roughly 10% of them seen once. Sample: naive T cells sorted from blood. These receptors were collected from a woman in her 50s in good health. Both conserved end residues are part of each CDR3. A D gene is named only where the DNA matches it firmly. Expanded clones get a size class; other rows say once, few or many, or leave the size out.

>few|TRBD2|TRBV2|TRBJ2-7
CASYGTGTSGYEQYF
TGTGCCAGCTACGGAACCGGGACTAGCGGCTACGAGCAGTACTTC
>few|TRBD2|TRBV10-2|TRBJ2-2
CASSVAGVSTGELFF
TGCGCCAGCAGTGTTGCGGGAGTGAGCACCGGGGAGCTGTTTTTT
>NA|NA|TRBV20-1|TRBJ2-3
CSASARNTDTQYF
TGCAGTGCTAGTGCTAGGAACACAGATACGCAGTATTTT
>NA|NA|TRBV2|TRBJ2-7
CASTPSYEQYF
TGTGCCAGCACACCCTCCTACGAGCAGTACTTC
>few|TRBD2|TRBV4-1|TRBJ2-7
CASSHARLAGAVEQYF
TGCGCCAGCAGCCACGCAAGACTAGCGGGAGCGGTCGAGCAGTACTTC
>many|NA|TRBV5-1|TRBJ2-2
CASSLETGELFF
TGTGCCAGCAGCTTAGAAACCGGGGAGCTGTTTTTT
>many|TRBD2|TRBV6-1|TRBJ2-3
CASSVTLAGAPADTQYF
TGTGCCAGCAGTGTCACCCTAGCGGGAGCCCCCGCAGATACGCAGTATTTT
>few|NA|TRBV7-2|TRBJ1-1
CASSLDSVTHREAFF
TGTGCCAGCAGCTTAGACTCGGTCACCCATCGAGAAGCTTTCTTT
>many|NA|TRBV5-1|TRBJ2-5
CASSSRDLGEETQYF
TGCGCCAGCAGCTCCCGGGACCTTGGGGAAGAGACCCAGTACTTC
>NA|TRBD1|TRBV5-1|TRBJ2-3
CASSRDRGRIRDTQYF
TGCGCCAGCAGCCGGGACAGGGGGCGCATTAGAGATACGCAGTATTTT
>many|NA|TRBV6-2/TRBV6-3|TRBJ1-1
CASSYRNTEAFF
TGCGCCAGCAGTTACAGGAACACTGAAGCTTTCTTT